The TCR beta chain described here comes from a study of neurological immune-mediated disorders. Trimming stripped 0 bases from V and 2 bases from J, with 13 bases between. From germline, CDR1 is SGHDT and CDR2 YYEEEE. This CDR3 has 16 residues. Many counts were recorded for this clonotype. MiXCR was run by TCRdb on the 5' RACE reads, yielding one entry per CDR3 protein. Altogether 55,000 to 65,000 distinct CDR3 sequences are present, approximately 12% being singletons, with the ten largest covering about 6.6%. Time point denoted: longitudinal time-point 1 (baseline). This chain links TRBV5-6 with TRBJ2-3; D is ambiguous. Sample: PBMCs. The origin of this receptor is a male donor with HTLV-1-associated myelopathy (HAM/TSP). CDR3 region: CASSLETLSPTDTQYF. The DNA for the CDR3 is TGTGCCAGCAGCTTGGAGACTCTTTCGCCCACAGATACGCAGTATTTT.